The clone carrying this T cell receptor beta chain has a count of ten or more. Antigen specificity is unknown. CDR3 length equals 17 residues. The V and J ends lost 5 bases and 0 bases respectively, with 19 bases between them. There were TCR beta CDR3 regions amplified from RNA transcripts. An initial round of RT-PCR targeting the TCR CDR3 relied on the HTBI primer set. One entry per CDR3 protein results from TCRdb running MiXCR on the multiplex PCR reads. This table holds around 350,000 distinct CDR3 sequences, about 15% found once. The data stem from a study of T cells in Graves' hyperthyroidism and ophthalmopathy. Disease lasting under 3 months, a NOSPECS grade of at least 4, and a Clinical Activity Score of at least 3 were features of the ophthalmopathy patients. Study-level findings and limits: In blood, most of the thyroid clonotypes expanded above 0.001 were also present.

The chain employs TRBV12-3 or TRBV12-4 and TRBJ2-5, with no clear D. Source material: blood. The sequence was collected from a woman under 40 with Graves' ophthalmopathy. The CDR3 reads CASSLRLSSLYQETQYF. DNA for the CDR3: TGTGCCAGCAGTCTCAGACTGTCTTCCCTATACCAAGAGACCCAGTACTTC.